This TCR beta chain is drawn from a study of T cells in Graves' hyperthyroidism and ophthalmopathy. Study overall: Blood from the periphery was taken at initial diagnosis, before any treatment.

Amplified TCR beta CDR3 regions derived from RNA transcripts. The TCR CDR3 was amplified in a first-round RT-PCR using the HTBI primer set. In TCRdb, the multiplex PCR reads were re-called with MiXCR into one record per CDR3 protein. The sample carries 500,000 to 650,000 distinct CDR3 sequences, about 20% recorded once. The study excluded patients with uncontrolled infection, other autoimmune disease, pregnancy or lactation. Diagnoses were made from clinical symptoms, serum measures (thyroxine and TRAb), thyroid ultrasound and orbital computed tomography. Germline V gene sequence: CDR1 MDHEN, CDR2 SYDVKM. The ends were cut back, 3 bases at V and 2 bases at J, with 13 bases in the middle. CDR3 length: 15 residues. This clonotype was seen at least ten times.

V usage is TRBV28 and J usage is TRBJ2-5; D may be TRBD2 (6 bases). Input material: blood. This receptor was identified in a man aged 35-49 years with Graves' ophthalmopathy. The CDR3 region is CASSLVGGLQETQYF. The CDR3 coding sequence is TGTGCCAGCAGTTTGGTGGGAGGCCTTCAAGAGACCCAGTACTTC.